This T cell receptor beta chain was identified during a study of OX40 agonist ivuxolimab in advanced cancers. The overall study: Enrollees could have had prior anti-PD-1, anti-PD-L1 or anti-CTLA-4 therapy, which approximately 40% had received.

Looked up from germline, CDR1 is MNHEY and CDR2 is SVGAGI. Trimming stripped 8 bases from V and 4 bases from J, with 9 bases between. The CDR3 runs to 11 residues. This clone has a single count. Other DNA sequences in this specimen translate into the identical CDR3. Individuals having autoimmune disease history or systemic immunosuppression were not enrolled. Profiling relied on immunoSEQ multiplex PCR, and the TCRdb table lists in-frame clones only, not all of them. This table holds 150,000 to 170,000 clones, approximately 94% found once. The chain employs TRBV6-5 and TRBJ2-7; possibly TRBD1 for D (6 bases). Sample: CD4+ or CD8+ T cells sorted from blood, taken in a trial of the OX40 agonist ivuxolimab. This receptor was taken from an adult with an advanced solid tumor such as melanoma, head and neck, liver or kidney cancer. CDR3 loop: CASSDRYEQYF. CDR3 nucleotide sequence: TGTGCCAGCTCTGACAGGTACGAGCAGTACTTC.